This entry concerns a single TCR beta chain. This sample stems from a study of blood T cell repertoires in COVID-19. Overall study: Spain, Italy and the United States supplied samples that represented acute and convalescent COVID-19. PBMCs, B-cell-depleted T cells, or T cells provided the cDNA or gDNA that made up the material.

All enrollees were roughly 18 to 89 years old and from roughly 22 US areas. Per the study methods: Amplified reference gene primers provided the basis for estimating nucleated cell counts. Assay: immunoSEQ multiplex PCR; the TCRdb copy retains only in-frame clones and omits some. Clonal size and the V and J genes are those of that table, whereas D and trimming came from the DNA. The sample records about 220,000 clones, roughly 89% being singletons. V lost 6 bases, J lost 2 bases, and 21 bases lay in between. The CDR3 is made up of 17 amino acids. The germline V gene encodes CDR1 SNHLY and CDR2 FYNNEI.

The source of this sequence is a woman between 40 and 50 years old with acute COVID-19. The specimen was PBMCs or T cells enriched from blood (not recorded which). The rearrangement uses TRBV2 and TRBJ2-3; D unresolved. This CDR3 reads CASRTNREIYPTDTQYF. The CDR3 nucleotides read TGTGCCAGCAGAACAAACAGAGAAATATACCCCACAGATACGCAGTATTTT.